This T cell receptor beta chain was obtained from a study of T cell changes during pregnancy in multiple sclerosis. Germline V gives CDR1 MNHNS, CDR2 SASEGT. This CDR3 has 17 amino acids. The V and J ends lost 1 base and 0 bases respectively, with 13 bases between them. Libraries were prepared by immunoSEQ multiplex PCR; TCRdb keeps only in-frame clonotypes and omits some of them. The sample carries tens of thousands of clones, around 91% recorded once. The rearrangement joins TRBV6-1 to TRBJ1-5, with a possible D match to TRBD1 (5 bases). The origin of this receptor is a female donor in good health, enrolled as a control in a pregnancy study. The source was peripheral blood, collected after pregnancy. CDR3 in DNA: TGTGCCAGCAGTGAAGGCTACCAGGGTTATAGCAATCAGCCCCAGCATTTT. As protein: CASSEGYQGYSNQPQHF.